A single sample is the source of the 14 T cell receptor beta chains below, sequenced in a study of human T cells and chemical hapten exposure. TCRdb reanalysed the RACE reads using MiXCR and keeps one entry per CDR3 protein. The sample comprises 250,000 or so distinct CDR3 sequences, more than 6.5% of which are singletons, and 2% to 2.5% rests with the top ten. Indicated time point: pre-sensitization, week 0. Treatment described: therapeutic diphenylcyclopropenone sensitization with weekly scalp DPC. Sequencing used whole blood, obtained in connection with sensitization to the hapten diphenylcyclopropenone (DPC). The source of these receptors is a woman aged 40-49 years with alopecia areata. Some clones in this sample may be carry-over from other donors' samples.

Comment on this clonotype: Relative to the germline gene, one junction end is altered; a read error may explain this. The chain links TRBV13 to TRBJ2-7, with no clear D. Germline assignment: CDR1 PRHDT and CDR2 FYEKMQ (reference sequence). The CDR3 totals 12 residues. Written as DNA, the CDR3 is TGTGTCAGCAGCTTAGGATCCTACGAGCAGTACTTC. Amino acids: CVSSLGSYEQYF.

This clonotype has just a few counts. CDR3 coding DNA: TGTGCCAGCAGTCGACCGGGACAGGGACTTGATGAGCAGTTCTTC. This translates into CASSRPGQGLDEQFF. The chain uses TRBV28 and TRBJ2-1, with 9 bases aligning to TRBD1. The V segment lost 5 bases and the J segment 8 bases; nucleotides outside the gene matches: 10. CDR3 size: 15 residues. Germline CDR1 and CDR2: MDHEN and SYDVKM.

A few counts support this clonotype. This chain joins TRBV6-5 and TRBJ2-7; D could derive from TRBD1 or TRBD2 (6 bases each). V lost 6 bases and J 3 bases, leaving 15 bases between the germline ends. CDR3 length: 14 amino acids. Germline CDR1 MNHEY, CDR2 SVGAGI. The CDR3: CASRRQEGVYEQYF. The CDR3 DNA is TGTGCCAGCAGAAGACAGGAGGGGGTCTACGAGCAGTACTTC.

V is TRBV7-3 and J is TRBJ2-1; D remains unclear. The ends were cut back, 1 base at V and 9 bases at J, with 13 bases in the middle. This CDR3 is 14 amino acids long. Germline CDR1 and CDR2: SGHTA and FQGTGA. CDR3 region: CASSLSAVPREQFF. The CDR3 nucleotides read TGTGCCAGCAGCTTAAGTGCGGTTCCCCGTGAGCAGTTCTTC. The entire variable domain, with the rest obtained from reference TRBV7-3 and TRBJ2-1, is as follows: GAGVSQTPSNKVTEKGKYVELRCDPISGHTALYWYRQSLGQGPEFLIYFQGTGAADDSGLPNDRFFAVRPEGSVSTLKIQRTERGDSAVYLCASSLSAVPREQFFGPGTRLTVL.

This clonotype came up many times. The chain joins TRBV29-1 to TRBJ2-1, with 9 bases fitting TRBD2. The CDR3 is made up of 13 amino acids. The germline V gene encodes CDR1 SQVTM and CDR2 ANQGSEA. The V and J ends lost 6 bases and 8 bases, in that order; junction bases with no gene match: 8. CDR3 amino acids: CSVVAGAVDEQFF. Written as DNA, the CDR3 is TGCAGCGTCGTAGCGGGAGCGGTCGATGAGCAGTTCTTC.

The gene calls are TRBV3-1 and TRBJ2-1, with D hard to call. Trimming shortened V by 4 bases and J by 4 bases, and 5 bases separated the two germline ends. In germline, CDR1 is LGHDT, CDR2 YNNKEL (reference sequence). The CDR3 length is 12 residues. The CDR3 coding sequence is TGTGCCAGCAGCCTTCATTACAATGAGCAGTTCTTC. Its protein product is CASSLHYNEQFF.

Only a few counts were recorded for this clonotype. This sequence joins TRBV7-6 and TRBJ2-3; 7 nucleotides match TRBD2. Per the germline V gene, CDR1 is SGHVS and CDR2 is FNYEAQ. The ends lost 5 bases at V and 0 bases at J; junction bases unmatched: 2. The CDR3 totals 14 residues. The chain's CDR3 is CASSRSGSTDTQYF. CDR3 DNA sequence: TGTGCCAGCAGCCGTAGCGGGAGCACAGATACGCAGTATTTT.

The table lists this clonotype with many counts. The chain is built from TRBV7-3 and TRBJ1-1, with 7 positions matching TRBD1. The CDR3 consists of 15 residues. J gave up 4 bases and V 5 bases, and 10 bases lay outside the gene matches. Germline V lookup: CDR1 SGHTA, CDR2 FQGTGA. The CDR3 sequence: CASSATGAGGTEAFF. CDR3 nucleotides: TGTGCCAGCAGCGCCACCGGGGCAGGGGGCACTGAAGCTTTCTTT.

This clonotype was seen a few times. The chain uses TRBV3-1 and TRBJ1-1, with D perhaps TRBD1 (5 bases). This CDR3 is built from 15 residues. Trimming removed 0 bases at V and 3 bases at J, with 11 bases between. The germline V gene has CDR1 LGHDT and CDR2 YNNKEL (reference sequence). CDR3 in DNA: TGTGCCAGCAGCCAAGATGGGGCAGAAGACACTGAAGCTTTCTTT. This sequence encodes CASSQDGAEDTEAFF.

The chain joins TRBV7-2 to TRBJ2-2; D call uncertain. The CDR3 length is 15 residues. V lost 0 bases, J lost 3 bases, and 8 bases lay in between. Germline-derived CDR1 and CDR2 are SGHTA and FQGNSA. The CDR3 loop reads CASSLAGADTGELFF. For the CDR3, the DNA is TGTGCCAGCAGCTTAGCGGGTGCTGACACCGGGGAGCTGTTTTTT.

V usage is TRBV5-1 and J usage is TRBJ2-6, with 8 bases identical to TRBD1. With V trimmed by 0 bases and J by 4 bases, 3 bases remained unmatched. Germline lookup yields CDR1 SGHRS and CDR2 YFSETQ. The CDR3 covers 16 residues. CDR3 loop: CASSLATGAGANVLTF. In DNA, the CDR3 is TGCGCCAGCAGCTTGGCGACAGGGGCAGGGGCCAACGTCCTGACTTTC.

This clonotype was found a few times. The genes are TRBV10-3 and TRBJ2-3; TRBD2 matches 15 bases. This CDR3 has 16 amino acids. Trimming took 5 bases from V and 5 from J; bases not matched to a gene: 5. Germline CDR1 ENHRY, CDR2 SYGVKD. The CDR3 DNA is TGTGCCATCAGTCCCGGACTAGCGGGAGGGGGAGATACGCAGTATTTT. Its protein product is CAISPGLAGGGDTQYF.

This clonotype was found a few times. The J gene is TRBJ1-5, the V gene TRBV28, with a tentative D call TRBD1 (6 bases). This CDR3 region has 11 residues. Trimming removed 4 bases at V and 8 bases at J, with 6 bases between. Germline CDR1 MDHEN, CDR2 SYDVKM. The CDR3 DNA reads as TGTGCCAGCAGTTCAGGGGAGCCCCAGCATTTT. Amino acids: CASSSGEPQHF.

The V gene is TRBV24-1, the J gene TRBJ2-2; perhaps TRBD1 as D (5 bases). Germline CDR1 is KGHDR and CDR2 is SFDVKD. The CDR3 covers 15 residues. V lost 6 bases, J lost 2 bases, and 12 bases lay in between. The CDR3 sequence is CATSPRQINTGELFF. CDR3 bases: TGTGCCACCAGTCCCAGACAGATTAACACCGGGGAGCTGTTTTTT.